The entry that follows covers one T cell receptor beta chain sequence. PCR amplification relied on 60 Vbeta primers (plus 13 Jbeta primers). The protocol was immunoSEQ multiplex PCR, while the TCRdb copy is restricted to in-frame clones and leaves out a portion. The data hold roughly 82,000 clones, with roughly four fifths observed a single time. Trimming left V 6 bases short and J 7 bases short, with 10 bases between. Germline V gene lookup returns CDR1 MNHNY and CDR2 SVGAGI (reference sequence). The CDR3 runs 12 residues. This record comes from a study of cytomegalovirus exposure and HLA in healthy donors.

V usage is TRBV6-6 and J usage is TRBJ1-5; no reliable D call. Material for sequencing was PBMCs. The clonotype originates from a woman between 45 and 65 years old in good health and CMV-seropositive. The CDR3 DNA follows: TGTGCCAGCAGGATAGGAGGACAGCCCCAGCATTTT. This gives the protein CASRIGGQPQHF.